Following are 32 T cell receptor beta chains from one sample sequenced in a study of shared clonotypes between healthy human individuals. The table came from immunoSEQ multiplex PCR; TCRdb's copy has only in-frame clones and leaves some out. The sample carries approximately 1.1 million clones, around 78% recorded once. Sequenced: memory CD4+ T cells from PBMCs. Subset given: CD45RA-negative fraction. Receptor source: a man aged 18 to 30 in good health. Some clones in this sample may be carry-over from other donors' samples.

V is TRBV9 and J is TRBJ2-2; D is possibly TRBD2 (6 bases). Germline V gene lookup returns CDR1 SGDLS and CDR2 YYNGEE. The CDR3 extends over 16 amino acids. The germline V and J ends were trimmed by 4 bases and 0 bases, with 13 bases remaining between them. CDR3 in DNA: TGTGCCAGCAGCCCTCGCGGGGACCCGAACACCGGGGAGCTGTTTTTT. It yields the protein CASSPRGDPNTGELFF.

This chain uses TRBV5-1 with TRBJ2-5, with 8 bases matching TRBD1. The trim removed 4 bases at V and 4 bases at J, leaving 6 bases unmatched. The CDR3 covers 14 residues. Germline CDR1 reads SGHRS; CDR2 reads YFSETQ. The CDR3 DNA is TGCGCCAGCAGCAAGGACAGGGTGATAGAGACCCAGTACTTC. Amino acids: CASSKDRVIETQYF. The full variable domain, completed using reference TRBV5-1 and TRBJ2-5, is KAGVTQTPRYLIKTRGQQVTLSCSPISGHRSVSWYQQTPGQGLQFLFEYFSETQRNKGNFPGRFSGRQFSNSRSEMNVSTLELGDSALYLCASSKDRVIETQYFGPGTRLLVL.

The V call is TRBV6-4, the J call TRBJ2-1, with D tentatively TRBD2 (5 bases). Germline-derived CDR1 and CDR2 are MRHNA and SNTAGT. CDR3 length equals 14 residues. Trimming removed 4 bases from V and 8 bases from J, with 15 bases in between. The CDR3 loop reads CASSVRLAGYEQFF. CDR3 DNA: TGTGCCAGCAGTGTGAGGCTAGCTGGCTATGAGCAGTTCTTC.

The chain is built from TRBV18 and TRBJ2-7, with TRBD1 identical over 8 bases. J gave up 5 bases and V 2 bases, and 8 bases lay outside the gene matches. The CDR3 length is 15 residues. CDR1 KGHSH and CDR2 LQKENI come from the germline V gene. The CDR3 loop is CASSPGQGRIHEQYF. CDR3 coding DNA: TGTGCCAGCTCACCAGGACAGGGCCGGATCCACGAGCAGTACTTC.

The genes are TRBV7-2 and TRBJ2-7; tentatively, D is TRBD1 (5 bases). CDR3 length equals 14 residues. Trimming cost V 0 bases and J 2 bases, with 8 bases left between them. CDR1 and CDR2 (germline): SGHTA, FQGNSA. The chain's CDR3 is CASSLAQATYEQYF. CDR3 DNA sequence: TGTGCCAGCAGCTTAGCACAGGCAACCTACGAGCAGTACTTC.

Written as DNA, the CDR3 is TGCAGCGTTCAGGGACTTATCTACAATGAGCAGTTCTTC. This translates into CSVQGLIYNEQFF. The chain recombines TRBV29-1 with TRBJ2-1; D possibly corresponds to TRBD2 (6 bases). V gave up 5 bases and J gave up 3 bases, with 11 bases separating them. CDR1 and CDR2 from the germline V gene are SQVTM and ANQGSEA. The CDR3 consists of 13 residues.

The genes are TRBV2 and TRBJ2-7, with TRBD1 matching 9 bases. Germline loops: CDR1 SNHLY, CDR2 FYNNEI. This CDR3 has 14 residues. The trim removed 5 bases at V and 5 bases at J, leaving 7 bases unmatched. The CDR3 spells CASSSRTGEDEQYF. The CDR3 region has the DNA TGTGCCAGCAGTTCCCGGACAGGGGAGGACGAGCAGTACTTC.

The chain is built from TRBV5-4 and TRBJ2-2, with 8 bases that match TRBD2. V dropped 7 bases and J dropped 4; count of bases not matched to a gene: 9. Germline V lookup: CDR1 SGHNT, CDR2 YYREEE (reference sequence). The CDR3 contains 15 residues. The CDR3: CASREGRVSTGELFF. The CDR3 DNA follows: TGTGCCAGCCGGGAGGGGCGTGTAAGCACCGGGGAGCTGTTTTTT. The variable domain in full, completed from reference TRBV5-4 and TRBJ2-2, reads ETGVTQSPTHLIKTRGQQVTLRCSSQSGHNTVSWYQQALGQGPQFIFQYYREEENGRGNFPPRFSGLQFPNYSSELNVNALELDDSALYLCASREGRVSTGELFFGEGSRLTVL.

This chain connects TRBV18 to TRBJ2-7; D could derive from TRBD1 or TRBD2 (5 bases each). The V gene lost 3 bases and the J gene lost 2 bases, with 11 bases spanning the gap. The CDR3 extends over 14 amino acids. Germline V lookup: CDR1 KGHSH, CDR2 LQKENI. For the CDR3, the DNA is TGTGCCAGCTCACCGGGGAGACAGACCTACGAGCAGTACTTC. It codes for CASSPGRQTYEQYF. Full variable domain (missing parts from reference TRBV18 and TRBJ2-7): NAGVMQNPRHLVRRRGQEARLRCSPMKGHSHVYWYRQLPEEGLKFMVYLQKENIIDESGMPKERFSAEFPKEGPSILRIQQVVRGDSAAYFCASSPGRQTYEQYFGPGTRLTVT.

The V call is TRBV4-3, the J call TRBJ2-3, with D maybe TRBD2 (7 bases). Germline CDR1 LGHNA, CDR2 YSLEER. The CDR3 covers 17 residues. Trimming took 6 bases from V and 3 from J, leaving 22 bases between them. CDR3 in amino acids: CASSRRGASGNTDTQYF. The CDR3 DNA reads TGCGCCAGCAGTCGGAGGGGGGCTAGCGGAAATACAGATACGCAGTATTTT.

This chain connects TRBV7-2 to TRBJ1-1; D gene ambiguous. The V gene's germline CDR1 is SGHTA and CDR2 FQGNSA. This CDR3 has 12 amino acids. Trimming stripped 4 bases from V and 10 bases from J, with 13 bases between. This CDR3 is CASSSRGGSAFF. CDR3 bases: TGTGCCAGCAGCTCACGTGGCGGGTCAGCTTTCTTT.

The genes are TRBV14 and TRBJ2-1, with D possibly TRBD1 on 6 matching bases. The CDR3 has 16 amino acids. Trimming stripped 2 bases from V and 0 bases from J, with 11 bases between. The germline gives CDR1 SGHDN, CDR2 FVKESK. In DNA form, the CDR3 reads TGTGCCAGCAGCCAAAATGACAGGTCCTCCTACAATGAGCAGTTCTTC. Protein: CASSQNDRSSYNEQFF.

The chain joins TRBV6-1 to TRBJ2-7; no definite D call. V shed 6 bases and J shed 3 bases, with 18 bases lying between them. The germline V gene encodes CDR1 MNHNS and CDR2 SASEGT. This CDR3 is 15 amino acids long. CDR3: CASSPGWSPDYEQYF. Written as DNA, the CDR3 is TGTGCCAGCAGCCCCGGCTGGAGCCCAGACTACGAGCAGTACTTC.

The chain recombines TRBV28 with TRBJ2-7; 7 bases are a match to TRBD2. V dropped 4 bases and J dropped 4; count of bases not matched to a gene: 7. CDR1 is MDHEN, CDR2 SYDVKM, per germline. This CDR3 is built from 14 residues. The CDR3 DNA follows: TGTGCCAGCAGTTCACGGACTAGGAGATACGAGCAGTACTTC. This gives the protein CASSSRTRRYEQYF.

The chain carries TRBV29-1 and TRBJ2-7; tentative D call: TRBD1 (6 bases). CDR1 is SQVTM, CDR2 ANQGSEA, per germline. V lost 4 bases and J lost 1, with 14 bases in between. The CDR3 is 14 residues long. The DNA for the CDR3 is TGCAGCGTTGTGGGGGCAGCCCTGTCCTACGAGCAGTACTTC. It yields the protein CSVVGAALSYEQYF.

CDR3 in amino acids: CASSLVGRGDYGYTF. The CDR3 bases are TGTGCCAGCAGCTTAGTGGGGAGGGGTGACTATGGCTACACCTTC. The chain links TRBV7-8 to TRBJ1-2, with a weak D call TRBD1 (5 bases). The germline CDR1 and CDR2 sequences are SGHVS and FQNEAQ. This CDR3 spans 15 amino acids. V lost 1 base and J 3 bases, leaving 12 bases between the germline ends.

This clone has more than one count but fewer than ten. The V and J genes are TRBV18 and TRBJ1-3, with D maybe TRBD1 (6 bases). Trimming pared 0 bases from V and 15 bases from J, leaving 15 bases between. Germline CDR1 is KGHSH and CDR2 is LQKENI. The CDR3 has 13 residues. The CDR3 DNA reads as TGTGCCAGCTCACCACCGGGGGGCCAACGGGGATATTTT. Translated: CASSPPGGQRGYF.

This clone was recorded at least ten times. The rearrangement links TRBV18 to TRBJ2-2; D gene ambiguous. V was cut by 1 base and J by 3 bases, with 12 bases left in between. The CDR3 covers 16 residues. Germline V lookup: CDR1 KGHSH, CDR2 LQKENI. CDR3 in amino acids: CASSPQQLADTGELFF. DNA for the CDR3: TGTGCCAGCTCACCACAGCAGCTGGCCGACACCGGGGAGCTGTTTTTT.

V gene TRBV10-3 combines with J gene TRBJ2-1, with D perhaps matching TRBD1 (6 bases). Germline-derived CDR1 and CDR2 are ENHRY and SYGVKD. Trimming stripped 3 bases from V and 0 bases from J, with 9 bases between. The CDR3 is 15 residues long. CDR3 amino acids: CAISEGQSSYNEQFF. DNA of the CDR3: TGTGCCATCAGTGAAGGACAGAGCTCCTACAATGAGCAGTTCTTC.

This chain joins TRBV27 and TRBJ2-7, with D possibly being TRBD1 (6 bases). V lost 2 bases and J 10 bases, leaving 12 bases between the germline ends. The CDR3 contains 12 residues. Germline V lookup: CDR1 MNHEY, CDR2 SMNVEV (reference sequence). The CDR3 nucleotides are TGTGCCAGCAGTTTAGGCCCGGGGACACAGTACTTC. Encoded protein: CASSLGPGTQYF.

The V call is TRBV4-3, the J call TRBJ2-2, with 9 bases fitting TRBD2. Looked up from germline, CDR1 is LGHNA and CDR2 is YSLEER. The CDR3 consists of 15 residues. The V and J ends lost 1 base and 4 bases, in that order; junction bases with no gene match: 1. CDR3 nucleotide sequence: TGCGCCAGCAGCCAAGGCGGGAGGGCCACCGGGGAGCTGTTTTTT. Amino acids: CASSQGGRATGELFF.

The V call is TRBV4-2, the J call TRBJ2-1; D is possibly TRBD2 (6 bases). With 4 bases removed from V and 0 bases from J, the gap between germline ends came to 13 bases. This CDR3 region has 16 residues. Germline assignment: CDR1 LGHNA and CDR2 YNFKEQ. CDR3 sequence (DNA): TGTGCCAGCAGCCCAAATAGCGGAAGCTCCTACAATGAGCAGTTCTTC. Its protein is CASSPNSGSSYNEQFF.

This clone was detected many times. The chain joins TRBV5-1 to TRBJ1-1; D is uncertain. V was trimmed by 0 bases and J by 2 bases, leaving 17 bases between them. This CDR3 contains 17 residues. Germline V lookup: CDR1 SGHRS, CDR2 YFSETQ. The DNA of the CDR3 is TGCGCCAGCAGCTTGGTGCCGGGTTCGGGAGACAACACTGAAGCTTTCTTT. Protein sequence: CASSLVPGSGDNTEAFF.

The rearrangement joins TRBV5-1 to TRBJ2-5; 7 bases agree with TRBD2. The last part of the DNA fits TRBJ2-7 better; the J call may be wrong. Germline V CDR1 and CDR2: SGHRS, YFSETQ. This CDR3 spans 14 amino acids. The CDR3 sequence is CASSHLADTYEQYF. DNA of the CDR3: TGCGCCAGCAGCCACCTAGCGGACACCTACGAGCAGTACTTC.

The gene calls are TRBV18 and TRBJ1-3; the D is unclear. The V end lost 3 bases, the J end lost 1 base, and 13 bases lay between the germline ends. The CDR3 totals 16 residues. Germline V gene data show CDR1 as KGHSH and CDR2 as LQKENI. CDR3 sequence reads: CASSPNNVGSGNTIYF. The CDR3, as DNA: TGTGCCAGCTCACCGAATAACGTCGGATCTGGAAACACCATATATTTT. Combining the CDR3 with reference TRBV18 and TRBJ1-3 gives the whole variable domain NAGVMQNPRHLVRRRGQEARLRCSPMKGHSHVYWYRQLPEEGLKFMVYLQKENIIDESGMPKERFSAEFPKEGPSILRIQQVVRGDSAAYFCASSPNNVGSGNTIYFGEGSWLTVV.

In regard to this clone: Since a much larger clone is just one base distant, this may be a read error. The rearrangement joins TRBV7-8 to TRBJ1-3, with unresolved D. The CDR3 sequence is 13 residues long. Germline V gives CDR1 SGHVS, CDR2 FQNEAQ. V was pared by 0 bases and J by 4 bases, with 4 bases between. The DNA for the CDR3 is TGTGCCAGCAGCTTAGCGGAGGGAAACACCATATATTTT. This codes for CASSLAEGNTIYF. Full variable domain (remainder filled in from reference TRBV7-8 and TRBJ1-3): GAGVSQSPRYKVAKRGQDVALRCDPISGHVSLFWYQQALGQGPEFLTYFQNEAQLDKSGLPSDRFFAERPEGSVSTLKIQRTQQEDSAVYLCASSLAEGNTIYFGEGSWLTVV.

The J gene is TRBJ2-7, the V gene TRBV19; D may be TRBD1 (6 bases). Trimming stripped 5 bases from V and 6 bases from J, with 17 bases between. The CDR3 totals 14 residues. Germline CDR1 reads LNHDA; CDR2 reads SQIVND (reference sequence). Written as DNA, the CDR3 is TGTGCCAGTAGTCCGATACAGGGCAGAAGCGAGCAGTACTTC. This gives the protein CASSPIQGRSEQYF.

This sequence joins TRBV28 and TRBJ2-1; D uncertain. CDR3 length: 10 residues. Trimming pared 6 bases from V and 10 bases from J, leaving 7 bases between. Germline CDR1 and CDR2: MDHEN and SYDVKM. CDR3: CASSTTEQFF. CDR3 coding DNA: TGTGCCAGCAGCACTACGGAGCAGTTCTTC.

This clone was seen more than once but under ten times. The V and J genes are TRBV9 and TRBJ1-1; 8 bases match TRBD1. CDR1 is SGDLS, CDR2 YYNGEE, per germline. This CDR3 region has 17 residues. J gave up 1 base and V 0 bases, and 8 bases lay outside the gene matches. The CDR3, as DNA: TGTGCCAGCAGCGTAGGGGGAGGGACAGGAAAGAACACTGAAGCTTTCTTT. It specifies CASSVGGGTGKNTEAFF.

The chain is built from TRBV6-5 and TRBJ2-2, with a tentative D call TRBD1 (5 bases). Germline V gene data show CDR1 as MNHEY and CDR2 as SVGAGI. The CDR3 runs to 15 residues. V was clipped by 4 bases and J by 0 bases, with 9 bases between them. This CDR3 is CASSSAGTNTGELFF. CDR3 DNA sequence: TGTGCCAGCAGTTCAGCAGGGACGAACACCGGGGAGCTGTTTTTT.

The chain couples TRBV4-1 to TRBJ2-1; D is undetermined. The germline V gene encodes CDR1 MGHRA and CDR2 YSYEKL. The CDR3 extends over 15 amino acids. V lost 2 bases and J lost 8, with 16 bases in between. CDR3: CASSQPSQSRHEQFF. The CDR3 nucleotides are TGCGCCAGCAGCCAACCGTCCCAGTCCCGCCATGAGCAGTTCTTC.

J is TRBJ2-1 and V is TRBV11-2, with 10 positions matching TRBD2. With V trimmed by 5 bases and J by 9 bases, 7 bases remained unmatched. Germline lookup yields CDR1 SGHAT and CDR2 FQNNGV. This CDR3 region has 14 residues. The CDR3 nucleotides are TGTGCCAGCAGCGCCGCTACTAGCGGGGTTGAGCAGTTCTTC. It is translated as CASSAATSGVEQFF. Drawing the rest from reference TRBV11-2 and TRBJ2-1, the complete variable domain is EAGVAQSPRYKIIEKRQSVAFWCNPISGHATLYWYQQILGQGPKLLIQFQNNGVVDDSQLPKDRFSAERLKGVDSTLKIQPAKLEDSAVYLCASSAATSGVEQFFGPGTRLTVL.